This T cell receptor (beta chain) was documented in a study of blood T cell repertoires in COVID-19. Here immunoSEQ multiplex PCR was the method, and the copy in TCRdb shows in-frame clones only, minus some. In the table there are about 49,000 clones, 87% of which are singletons. CDR1 is GTSNPN, CDR2 SVGIG, per germline (reference sequence). V shed 4 bases and J shed 8 bases, with 9 bases lying between them. The CDR3 length is 12 residues. This chain links TRBV30 with TRBJ1-6; TRBD1 might be the D (6 bases). Sequencing was carried out using peripheral blood. This sequence was found in an elderly woman with COVID-19, enrolled during active disease. The CDR3 loop is CAWNRVDSPLHF. CDR3 in DNA: TGTGCCTGGAACAGGGTGGATTCACCCCTCCACTTT.